Following are 29 T cell receptor beta chains from one sample sequenced in a study of T cell responses to AZD1222 COVID-19 vaccine (TCRdb year 2021). The sample's time point, from its label and the paper: baseline before first vaccination. Library preparation employed the immunoSEQ multiplex PCR assay. As stored in TCRdb, this immuneACCESS dataset retains in-frame rearrangements with V and J assigned. A fraction of the clones does not appear; measured against another copy, unresolved V genes explain less than half of the discrepancy, and the remainder lacks a known reason. The sample includes 160,000 or so clones, with approximately 90% observed a single time. The biggest ten clones account for 1.5% to 2% of the sample. Specimen: peripheral blood, collected on day 0 of AZD1222 vaccination. All receptors derive from an adult in good health.

This chain connects TRBV11-2 to TRBJ1-5; D unresolved. The CDR3 has 14 amino acids. Trimming cost V 5 bases and J 4 bases, with 12 bases left between them. CDR1 and CDR2 (germline): SGHAT, FQNNGV. CDR3 region: CASSPGQLNQPQHF. Here the CDR3 DNA reads TGTGCCAGCAGCCCCGGGCAGTTAAATCAGCCCCAGCATTTT. Full variable domain (outside the CDR3, taken from reference TRBV11-2 and TRBJ1-5): EAGVAQSPRYKIIEKRQSVAFWCNPISGHATLYWYQQILGQGPKLLIQFQNNGVVDDSQLPKDRFSAERLKGVDSTLKIQPAKLEDSAVYLCASSPGQLNQPQHFGDGTRLSIL.

J is TRBJ2-5 and V is TRBV18, with D maybe TRBD1 (6 bases). The length of the CDR3 is 13 residues. V was trimmed by 6 bases and J by 5 bases, leaving 13 bases between them. Germline V gives CDR1 KGHSH, CDR2 LQKENI. CDR3 nucleotides: TGTGCCAGCTCCCCGACAGGTCCGGAGACCCAGTACTTC. As protein: CASSPTGPETQYF.

This chain joins TRBV27 and TRBJ1-1; maybe TRBD1 (5 bases). The CDR3 has 14 residues. Germline-derived CDR1 and CDR2 are MNHEY and SMNVEV (reference sequence). Trimming removed 4 bases from V and 1 base from J, with 10 bases in between. The CDR3, as DNA: TGTGCCAGCAGTTCCGACAGAAAGAACACTGAAGCTTTCTTT. It translates to CASSSDRKNTEAFF.

This chain links TRBV4-3 with TRBJ2-1; D not resolved. Germline CDR1 LGHNA, CDR2 YSLEER. Trimming shortened V by 1 base and J by 4 bases, and 11 bases separated the two germline ends. CDR3 length equals 15 residues. The CDR3 sequence: CASSQALSDYNEQFF. CDR3 nucleotides: TGCGCCAGCAGCCAAGCATTGAGCGATTACAATGAGCAGTTCTTC.

The chain joins TRBV5-1 to TRBJ2-7; D unclear. Germline-derived CDR1 and CDR2 are SGHRS and YFSETQ. Trimming pared 0 bases from V and 0 bases from J, leaving 16 bases between. This CDR3 has 17 amino acids. For the CDR3, the DNA is TGCGCCAGCAGCTTGGATTCGCGGACCCCCCTCTCCTACGAGCAGTACTTC. As protein: CASSLDSRTPLSYEQYF.

This chain connects TRBV24-1 to TRBJ2-4, with a possible D match to TRBD1 (6 bases). The CDR3 covers 14 residues. The germline V gene encodes CDR1 KGHDR and CDR2 SFDVKD. The V gene lost 4 bases and the J gene lost 7 bases, with 13 bases spanning the gap. The CDR3 here is CATSEAGEWNIQYF. DNA of the CDR3: TGTGCCACCAGTGAGGCAGGGGAATGGAACATTCAGTACTTC.

V is TRBV2 and J is TRBJ1-4; D remains ambiguous. Per the germline V gene, CDR1 is SNHLY and CDR2 is FYNNEI. This CDR3 spans 14 amino acids. Trimming cost V 3 bases and J 5 bases, with 10 bases left between them. The CDR3 coding sequence is TGTGCCAGCAGTGAGGGTGGGAGGAATGAAAAACTGTTTTTT. It specifies CASSEGGRNEKLFF.

V usage is TRBV7-2 and J usage is TRBJ1-3; D gene uncertain. CDR1 is SGHTA, CDR2 FQGNSA, per germline. The CDR3 runs 15 residues. V lost 2 bases to trimming and J lost 0 bases, with 8 bases between them. CDR3 sequence reads: CASSLRRSSGNTIYF. The DNA of the CDR3 is TGTGCCAGCAGCTTACGGCGGAGCTCTGGAAACACCATATATTTT.

The chain joins TRBV5-6 to TRBJ1-2; tentative D call: TRBD1 (6 bases). The CDR3 extends over 12 amino acids. V lost 4 bases, J lost 11 bases, and 15 bases lay in between. Germline CDR1 SGHDT, CDR2 YYEEEE. The CDR3 sequence: CASSQGTPTYTF. CDR3 nucleotide sequence: TGTGCCAGCAGCCAAGGGACACCTACTTACACCTTC. Full variable domain (missing parts from reference TRBV5-6 and TRBJ1-2): DAGVTQSPTHLIKTRGQQVTLRCSPKSGHDTVSWYQQALGQGPQFIFQYYEEEERQRGNFPDRFSGHQFPNYSSELNVNALLLGDSALYLCASSQGTPTYTFGSGTRLTVV.

The rearrangement links TRBV5-1 to TRBJ2-1; either TRBD1 or TRBD2 may fit D (5 bases each). Germline assignment: CDR1 SGHRS and CDR2 YFSETQ. V was trimmed by 2 bases and J by 8 bases, leaving 14 bases between them. CDR3 length equals 14 residues. As DNA, the CDR3 is TGCGCCAGCAGCTTCCTCGAGGGGTTCGATGAGCAGTTCTTC. It is translated as CASSFLEGFDEQFF. The entire variable domain, with the rest obtained from reference TRBV5-1 and TRBJ2-1, is as follows: KAGVTQTPRYLIKTRGQQVTLSCSPISGHRSVSWYQQTPGQGLQFLFEYFSETQRNKGNFPGRFSGRQFSNSRSEMNVSTLELGDSALYLCASSFLEGFDEQFFGPGTRLTVL.

The V gene is TRBV11-2, the J gene TRBJ2-7; 8 nucleotides line up with TRBD1. The CDR3 covers 15 residues. CDR1 SGHAT and CDR2 FQNNGV come from the germline V gene. Losses at the gene ends were 5 bases for V and 3 bases for J; bases not matched to a gene: 9. DNA of the CDR3: TGTGCCAGCAGCAAAGGACAGGGCCCCATCTACGAGCAGTACTTC. It is translated as CASSKGQGPIYEQYF. The full variable domain, its missing parts supplied by reference TRBV11-2 and TRBJ2-7, is EAGVAQSPRYKIIEKRQSVAFWCNPISGHATLYWYQQILGQGPKLLIQFQNNGVVDDSQLPKDRFSAERLKGVDSTLKIQPAKLEDSAVYLCASSKGQGPIYEQYFGPGTRLTVT.

This clone was recorded a few times. The chain has TRBV6-6 and TRBJ2-6, with unresolved D. CDR1 is MNHNY and CDR2 is SVGAGI in the germline V gene (reference sequence). The CDR3 extends over 14 amino acids. With 7 bases removed from V and 4 bases from J, the gap between germline ends came to 11 bases. Here the CDR3 DNA reads TGTGCCAGCACCATTTGGGCAGGGGCCAACGTCCTGACTTTC. It encodes CASTIWAGANVLTF.

This clone turned up a few times. V gene TRBV27 combines with J gene TRBJ2-7, with 12 positions matching TRBD2. The CDR3 runs 18 residues. V shed 2 bases and J 0 bases; nucleotides not matched to a gene: 8. Germline CDR1 and CDR2: MNHEY and SMNVEV (reference sequence). The CDR3 sequence: CASSLLAGGPLVSYEQYF. CDR3 DNA sequence: TGTGCCAGCAGTTTACTAGCGGGAGGGCCCCTGGTCTCCTACGAGCAGTACTTC.

The gene calls are TRBV24-1 and TRBJ2-3, with 8 nucleotides matching TRBD2. V gave up 3 bases and J gave up 2 bases; unmatched junction bases: 6. Germline V gives CDR1 KGHDR, CDR2 SFDVKD. This CDR3 contains 16 residues. The CDR3 loop reads CATSDLTSGNTDTQYF. In DNA form, the CDR3 reads TGTGCCACCAGTGATCTAACTAGCGGAAACACAGATACGCAGTATTTT.

The chain uses TRBV7-6 and TRBJ2-1; TRBD2 is a possible D gene (6 bases). With 5 bases removed from V and 8 bases from J, the gap between germline ends came to 25 bases. The CDR3 extends over 17 amino acids. Germline V gives CDR1 SGHVS, CDR2 FNYEAQ. The CDR3 loop is CASSDQMGLGIIDEQFF. The CDR3 DNA reads TGTGCCAGCAGCGATCAGATGGGACTGGGTATAATCGATGAGCAGTTCTTC.

This sequence joins TRBV11-2 and TRBJ2-5; D may be TRBD2 (6 bases). V lost 4 bases and J 1 base, leaving 13 bases between the germline ends. Germline V gene sequence: CDR1 SGHAT, CDR2 FQNNGV. CDR3 size: 15 residues. The DNA of the CDR3 is TGTGCCAGCAGCTCCCCCGGACTATCCCAAGAGACCCAGTACTTC. Its protein is CASSSPGLSQETQYF.

The chain links TRBV27 to TRBJ1-5, with TRBD1 identical over 9 bases. The CDR3 has 17 amino acids. Looked up from germline, CDR1 is MNHEY and CDR2 is SMNVEV (reference sequence). The V and J ends lost 5 bases and 5 bases, in that order; junction bases with no gene match: 13. The CDR3 DNA follows: TGTGCCAGCAGTCCCGCCCCCGGGACAGGGAGTTATCAGCCCCAGCATTTT. Protein product: CASSPAPGTGSYQPQHF.

The V gene is TRBV7-2, the J gene TRBJ1-1, with no clear D. The CDR3 has 14 amino acids. The V gene lost 2 bases and the J gene lost 4 bases, with 11 bases spanning the gap. CDR1 and CDR2 (germline): SGHTA, FQGNSA. In DNA, the CDR3 is TGTGCCAGCAGCTTAAGAGATTGGAGCACTGAAGCTTTCTTT. Protein product: CASSLRDWSTEAFF.

This CDR3 is CASSPSGTPQETQYF. CDR3 nucleotide sequence: TGTGCCAGCAGTCCCTCCGGGACACCTCAAGAGACCCAGTACTTC. The chain links TRBV27 to TRBJ2-5; possibly TRBD1 for D (6 bases). The V gene lost 5 bases and the J gene lost 2 bases, with 15 bases spanning the gap. This CDR3 has 15 residues. CDR1 is MNHEY, CDR2 SMNVEV, per germline (reference sequence).

The chain has TRBV2 and TRBJ2-1, with D perhaps matching TRBD2 (5 bases). Trimming stripped 1 base from V and 0 bases from J, with 13 bases between. The CDR3 totals 17 residues. Germline values: CDR1 SNHLY, CDR2 FYNNEI. The CDR3 DNA sequence: TGTGCCAGCAGTGAAGTAGCTAGACGGGGCTCCTACAATGAGCAGTTCTTC. This sequence encodes CASSEVARRGSYNEQFF.

The chain has TRBV28 and TRBJ1-2; D may be TRBD1 (5 bases). The CDR3 covers 15 residues. From germline, CDR1 is MDHEN and CDR2 SYDVKM. Trimming took off 1 base at V and 7 bases at J, with 16 bases between the two ends. CDR3 bases: TGTGCCAGCAGTTTATCCTCGATCGGGGGTGGTGGCTACACCTTC. The encoded protein is CASSLSSIGGGGYTF.

V and J are TRBV5-1 and TRBJ1-1; possible D gene TRBD1, 5 bases. Trimming took 5 bases from V and 0 from J, leaving 17 bases between them. The length of the CDR3 is 16 residues. From germline, CDR1 is SGHRS and CDR2 YFSETQ. CDR3 in DNA: TGCGCCAGCAGTTTTTTCCCCCAGGGACTGAACACTGAAGCTTTCTTT. This encodes CASSFFPQGLNTEAFF.

There are a few counts of this clone. The rearrangement links TRBV2 to TRBJ2-7; the D gene is possibly TRBD2 (5 bases). Trimming pared 7 bases from V and 3 bases from J, leaving 13 bases between. The germline gives CDR1 SNHLY, CDR2 FYNNEI. This CDR3 has 13 residues. This CDR3 reads CASNGVFDYEQYF. CDR3 in DNA: TGTGCCAGCAACGGGGTTTTTGACTACGAGCAGTACTTC.

The V gene is TRBV12-3 or TRBV12-4, the J gene TRBJ1-6; TRBD1 matches at 7 bases. The CDR3 length is 13 residues. The junction had 11 bases not matched to a gene; V was cut back by 8 bases and J by 13 bases. The chain's CDR3 is CASCDRVGWPLHF. CDR3 nucleotides: TGTGCCAGCTGTGACAGGGTTGGGTGGCCCCTCCACTTT.

The chain couples TRBV28 to TRBJ1-2; tentative D call: TRBD1 (5 bases). This CDR3 contains 15 residues. V was pared by 6 bases and J by 2 bases, with 16 bases between. Germline assignment: CDR1 MDHEN and CDR2 SYDVKM. In DNA form, the CDR3 reads TGTGCCAGCAGCGCTATACTGTGGGGGAACTATGGCTACACCTTC. Its translation: CASSAILWGNYGYTF.

This clone showed up just once. The J gene is TRBJ1-1, the V gene TRBV28; a weak D match, TRBD1 (5 bases). V lost 8 bases, J lost 1 base, and 17 bases lay in between. The length of the CDR3 is 15 residues. The germline V gene encodes CDR1 MDHEN and CDR2 SYDVKM. The CDR3 DNA reads as TGTGCCAGCGGGAGTGTGGGAGACAGGAACACTGAAGCTTTCTTT. Protein product: CASGSVGDRNTEAFF.

This clone is a singleton in its sample. The chain is built from TRBV28 and TRBJ1-2, with D possibly being TRBD1 (6 bases). The CDR3 contains 13 residues. Germline assignment: CDR1 MDHEN and CDR2 SYDVKM. Trimming shortened V by 3 bases and J by 5 bases, and 10 bases separated the two germline ends. As DNA, the CDR3 is TGTGCCAGCAGTTTGGGGGCACCTTATGGCTACACCTTC. Translated, it gives CASSLGAPYGYTF.

This chain joins TRBV2 and TRBJ2-7; 7 bases line up with TRBD1. Germline V lookup: CDR1 SNHLY, CDR2 FYNNEI. The CDR3 sequence is 14 residues long. With V trimmed by 8 bases and J by 4 bases, 11 bases remained unmatched. CDR3 residues: CASRTATGLYEQYF. The CDR3 DNA reads as TGTGCCAGCCGAACGGCGACAGGGTTATACGAGCAGTACTTC.

This clone was seen just once. The chain links TRBV5-1 to TRBJ2-7; 10 bases are shared with TRBD1. This CDR3 spans 17 amino acids. Germline V CDR1 and CDR2: SGHRS, YFSETQ. J was trimmed by 2 bases and V by 3 bases; bases with no gene match: 11. The CDR3: CASSSPGQGRWTYEQYF. CDR3 sequence (DNA): TGCGCCAGCAGCTCGCCGGGACAGGGGAGGTGGACCTACGAGCAGTACTTC.